The T cell receptor (beta chain) under discussion was sequenced for a study of T-cell reconstitution after alpha-beta-depleted transplantation in children. Notes on the study in general: From newly produced T cells came most of the T-cell counts and diversity one year after transplant.

TCRbeta library construction was performed incorporating unique molecular identifiers. TCRdb re-called the PCR reads with MiXCR, one entry per CDR3 protein. This sample has about 190,000 distinct CDR3 sequences, with around 10% found just once. With regard to this clonotype: The antigen is unknown.

This CDR3 is 14 amino acids long. The V gene lost 4 bases and the J gene lost 0 bases, with 7 bases spanning the gap. Germline V gene lookup returns CDR1 LGHDT and CDR2 YNNKEL (reference sequence). The receptor was isolated from a boy aged 2-9 years with acute myeloid leukemia, due to receive a stem cell transplant. The rearrangement joins TRBV3-1 to TRBJ2-4; no reliable D call. Sequencing was performed on PBMCs, taken before TCRalphabeta/CD19-depleted stem cell transplant. The CDR3, as DNA: TGTGCCAGCAGCCGTGATCTAGCCAAAAACATTCAGTACTTC. This gives the protein CASSRDLAKNIQYF.